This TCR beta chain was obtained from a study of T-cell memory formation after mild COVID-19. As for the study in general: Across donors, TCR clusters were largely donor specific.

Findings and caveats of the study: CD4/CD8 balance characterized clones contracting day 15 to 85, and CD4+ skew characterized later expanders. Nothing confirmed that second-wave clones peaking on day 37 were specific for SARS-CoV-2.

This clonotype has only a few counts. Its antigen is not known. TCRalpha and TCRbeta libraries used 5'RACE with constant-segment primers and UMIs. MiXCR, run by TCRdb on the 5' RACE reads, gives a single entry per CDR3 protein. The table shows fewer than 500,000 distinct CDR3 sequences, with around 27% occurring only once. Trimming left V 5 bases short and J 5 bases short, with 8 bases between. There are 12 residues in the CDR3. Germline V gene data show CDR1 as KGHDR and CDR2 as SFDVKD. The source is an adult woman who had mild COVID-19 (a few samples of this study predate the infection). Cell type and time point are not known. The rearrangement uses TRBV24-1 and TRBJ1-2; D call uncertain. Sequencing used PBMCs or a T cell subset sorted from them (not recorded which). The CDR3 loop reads CATSGGPYGYTF. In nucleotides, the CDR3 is TGTGCCACCAGTGGCGGTCCGTATGGCTACACCTTC.